These T cell receptor beta chains were read from a single sample in a study of blood T cells in healthy people across ages. TCRdb recomputed calls from the 5' RACE reads with MiXCR, one row per CDR3 protein. The sample includes approximately 810,000 distinct CDR3 sequences, under 40% of them seen just once. Sequencing was performed on blood. Receptors were obtained from a man between 18 and 29 years old in good health. CDR3s include the opening cysteine and the closing phenylalanine or tryptophan. Each record gives: J gene, CDR3 length, V gene, CDR3 protein.

j_call: TRBJ2-2
cdr3_length: 17
v_call: TRBV2
cdr3_aa: CASSPTEGTAYTGELFF

j_call: TRBJ2-7
cdr3_length: 16
v_call: TRBV5-1
cdr3_aa: CASSLGPELSSYEQYF

j_call: TRBJ2-6
cdr3_length: 23
v_call: TRBV12-3/TRBV12-4
cdr3_aa: CASSFFHPGDEQGPISGANVLTF

j_call: TRBJ1-5
cdr3_length: 18
v_call: TRBV20-1
cdr3_aa: CSARAGHRTGLNNQPQHF

j_call: TRBJ1-2
cdr3_length: 16
v_call: TRBV14
cdr3_aa: CASSQETRKGYYGYTF

j_call: TRBJ2-5
cdr3_length: 16
v_call: TRBV29-1
cdr3_aa: CSVFLPGTTRGETQYF

j_call: TRBJ2-3
cdr3_length: 12
v_call: TRBV20-1
cdr3_aa: CSAPTGADTQYF

j_call: TRBJ1-2
cdr3_length: 16
v_call: TRBV6-1
cdr3_aa: CASSESTDRRLRGYTF

j_call: TRBJ1-1
cdr3_length: 14
v_call: TRBV4-2
cdr3_aa: CASSQREGHTEAFF

j_call: TRBJ2-5
cdr3_length: 14
v_call: TRBV4-1
cdr3_aa: CASSQPDRGETQYF

j_call: TRBJ2-1
cdr3_length: 9
v_call: TRBV20-1
cdr3_aa: CSASYEQFF

j_call: TRBJ2-5
cdr3_length: 12
v_call: TRBV29-1
cdr3_aa: CSVPEIQETQYF

j_call: TRBJ1-5
cdr3_length: 14
v_call: TRBV12-3/TRBV12-4
cdr3_aa: CASSRPEYYQPQHF

j_call: TRBJ1-1
cdr3_length: 14
v_call: TRBV12-3/TRBV12-4
cdr3_aa: CASSLGQSNTEAFF

j_call: TRBJ2-6
cdr3_length: 15
v_call: TRBV5-5
cdr3_aa: CASSLGYSGANVLTF

j_call: TRBJ2-7
cdr3_length: 15
v_call: TRBV15
cdr3_aa: CATSANPGHWGEQYF

j_call: TRBJ2-3
cdr3_length: 15
v_call: TRBV14
cdr3_aa: CASSRRQPGTDTQYF

j_call: TRBJ1-6
cdr3_length: 14
v_call: TRBV25-1
cdr3_aa: CASSPSSSISPLHF

j_call: NA
cdr3_length: 14
v_call: TRBV12-3/TRBV12-4
cdr3_aa: CASSLLLMIHEQYF

j_call: TRBJ1-1
cdr3_length: 14
v_call: TRBV6-2/TRBV6-3
cdr3_aa: CASSLGGRGREAFF

j_call: TRBJ2-1
cdr3_length: 15
v_call: TRBV29-1
cdr3_aa: CSVDGTQTTYNEQFF

j_call: TRBJ2-5
cdr3_length: 12
v_call: TRBV2
cdr3_aa: CASSVARETQYF